The 31 T cell receptor beta chains presented below share a single source sample, sequenced in a study of blood T cell repertoires in COVID-19. The method was immunoSEQ multiplex PCR; TCRdb's version includes in-frame clones alone and lacks a portion of them. This sample yields roughly 250,000 clones, of which approximately 83% are seen a single time; more than 8% belongs to the top ten. The source material was peripheral blood. These receptors all come from a woman aged 80 or over with acute or convalescent COVID-19.

This rearrangement joins TRBV23-1 to TRBJ2-7; no firm D call. TRBV23-1 is designated an ORF whose function remains uncertain. The V and J ends lost 0 bases and 5 bases respectively, with 11 bases between them. The CDR3 sequence is 14 residues long. CDR3 DNA sequence: TGCGCCAGCAGTCAATCGTCGCACGGAGACGAGCAGTACTTC. Residues: CASSQSSHGDEQYF.

The chain joins TRBV7-8 to TRBJ1-3; TRBD1 is a possible D gene (5 bases). The CDR3 runs to 15 residues. Germline CDR1 is SGHVS and CDR2 is FQNEAQ. Trimming removed 4 bases at V and 4 bases at J, with 14 bases between. CDR3 in amino acids: CASSSPAGLGNTIYF. CDR3 in DNA: TGTGCCAGCAGCTCACCGGCAGGGCTCGGAAACACCATATATTTT. Drawing the rest from reference TRBV7-8 and TRBJ1-3, the complete variable domain is GAGVSQSPRYKVAKRGQDVALRCDPISGHVSLFWYQQALGQGPEFLTYFQNEAQLDKSGLPSDRFFAERPEGSVSTLKIQRTQQEDSAVYLCASSSPAGLGNTIYFGEGSWLTVV.

The chain recombines TRBV7-6 with TRBJ1-5; TRBD1 matches at 8 bases. Per germline, CDR1 SGHVS and CDR2 FNYEAQ. J was trimmed by 4 bases and V by 5 bases; bases with no gene match: 4. CDR3 size: 14 residues. The CDR3 here is CASSRGQGNQPQHF. CDR3 bases: TGTGCCAGCAGCCGAGGACAGGGAAATCAGCCCCAGCATTTT.

The chain has TRBV5-1 and TRBJ2-5, with TRBD1 as a possible D gene (6 bases). CDR1 and CDR2 (germline): SGHRS, YFSETQ. This CDR3 is 14 amino acids long. V gave up 0 bases and J gave up 5 bases, with 11 bases separating them. The CDR3 bases are TGCGCCAGCAGCTTGGGTACAGGGAAGGAGACCCAGTACTTC. Its protein is CASSLGTGKETQYF.

The chain combines TRBV29-1 with TRBJ1-1; 7 bases map to TRBD1. V shed 7 bases and J 1 base; nucleotides not matched to a gene: 6. The CDR3 spans 13 residues. Per germline, CDR1 SQVTM and CDR2 ANQGSEA. The CDR3 DNA sequence: TGCAGCGCAACCAGGGGGAAGAACACTGAAGCTTTCTTT. Encoded protein: CSATRGKNTEAFF.

V and J are TRBV19 and TRBJ1-6, with TRBD1 matching 7 bases. Trimming took 3 bases from V and 7 from J; bases not matched to a gene: 3. Germline loops: CDR1 LNHDA, CDR2 SQIVND (reference sequence). The CDR3 sequence is 14 residues long. The CDR3: CASSIRGKNSPLHF. In DNA, the CDR3 is TGTGCCAGTAGTATCAGGGGGAAAAATTCACCCCTCCACTTT.

This rearrangement joins TRBV28 to TRBJ1-5; D perhaps matches TRBD1 (5 bases). The V end was cut by 6 bases, the J end by 6 bases, with 18 bases between. The CDR3 contains 15 residues. The germline V gene encodes CDR1 MDHEN and CDR2 SYDVKM. The CDR3 here is CASSMLKGRGQPQHF. The CDR3 DNA is TGTGCCAGCAGCATGCTTAAGGGGCGTGGTCAGCCCCAGCATTTT.

The V gene is TRBV28, the J gene TRBJ2-3, with 9 nucleotides matching TRBD1. This CDR3 is 14 amino acids long. The germline gives CDR1 MDHEN, CDR2 SYDVKM. The CDR3 reads CATKQGASTDTQYF. The CDR3 DNA follows: TGTGCAACAAAACAGGGGGCCAGCACAGATACGCAGTATTTT.

In DNA form, the CDR3 reads TGTGCCAGCAGCCCTTGGGGAGCGGACCTCTACGAGCAGTACTTC. Residues: CASSPWGADLYEQYF. The chain recombines TRBV9 with TRBJ2-7, with a possible D match to TRBD2 (5 bases). The V end was cut by 4 bases, the J end by 3 bases, with 17 bases between. The CDR3 runs to 15 residues. Germline V CDR1 and CDR2: SGDLS, YYNGEE.

Worth noting for this clone: Additional DNA sequences in this sample encode the identical CDR3. The J gene is TRBJ1-6, the V gene TRBV2; no firm D call. V shed 6 bases and J shed 0 bases, with 12 bases lying between them. The CDR3 length is 16 residues. Germline CDR1 and CDR2: SNHLY and FYNNEI. CDR3 sequence: CASSRTGSSYNSPLHF. CDR3 in DNA: TGTGCCAGCAGCCGGACGGGAAGCTCCTATAATTCACCCCTCCACTTT.

This clone has more than one count but fewer than ten. The J gene is TRBJ1-2, the V gene TRBV5-4, with a possible D match to TRBD1 (5 bases). In germline, CDR1 is SGHNT, CDR2 YYREEE (reference sequence). Trimming shortened V by 4 bases and J by 3 bases, and 16 bases separated the two germline ends. The CDR3 has 15 residues. The CDR3 sequence: CASSPGLPPDYGYTF. The CDR3, as DNA: TGTGCCAGCAGCCCGGGACTCCCGCCGGACTATGGCTACACCTTC.

The genes are TRBV6-5 and TRBJ1-5; D unresolved. This CDR3 is 14 amino acids long. V lost 0 bases and J 14 bases, leaving 17 bases between the germline ends. Germline V gene data show CDR1 as MNHEY and CDR2 as SVGAGI. The CDR3 loop is CASSYSRGATGEHF. In DNA form, the CDR3 reads TGTGCCAGCAGTTACTCGAGAGGAGCTACCGGAGAGCATTTT.

V is TRBV5-8 and J is TRBJ2-4; D is undetermined. Germline CDR1 SGHTS, CDR2 YDEGEE. V gave up 4 bases and J gave up 0 bases, with 11 bases separating them. This CDR3 spans 15 amino acids. CDR3: CASSAALLAKNIQYF. The CDR3 nucleotides read TGTGCCAGCAGCGCGGCACTGCTAGCCAAAAACATTCAGTACTTC.

This clone occurred once. The V call is TRBV2, the J call TRBJ2-7; 7 nucleotides line up with TRBD1. The germline CDR1 and CDR2 sequences are SNHLY and FYNNEI. The CDR3 length is 15 residues. The trim removed 7 bases at V and 6 bases at J, leaving 15 bases unmatched. CDR3 DNA sequence: TGTGCCAGCACCATTGAAGGGGGCTTAGTCCTCGAGCAGTACTTC. The encoded protein is CASTIEGGLVLEQYF.

The V and J genes are TRBV9 and TRBJ2-5; possibly TRBD2 for D (5 bases). Trimming took off 2 bases at V and 7 bases at J, with 9 bases between the two ends. This CDR3 region has 12 residues. From germline, CDR1 is SGDLS and CDR2 YYNGEE. The CDR3, as DNA: TGTGCCAGCAGCGTCAGAGGAGGGACCCAGTACTTC. This sequence encodes CASSVRGGTQYF.

This rearrangement joins TRBV18 to TRBJ1-1; 8 bases align to TRBD1. Germline trimming cut 1 base from V and 4 bases from J; bases unmatched to any gene: 5. There are 15 residues in the CDR3. Per germline, CDR1 KGHSH and CDR2 LQKENI. Here the CDR3 DNA reads TGTGCCAGCTCACCACAGGGACAGGCGAGCACTGAAGCTTTCTTT. Protein sequence: CASSPQGQASTEAFF.

The J gene is TRBJ1-4, the V gene TRBV28, with D tentatively TRBD1 (5 bases). Trimming left V 5 bases short and J 8 bases short, with 18 bases between. The germline V gene encodes CDR1 MDHEN and CDR2 SYDVKM. CDR3 length: 15 amino acids. DNA for the CDR3: TGTGCCAGCAGTGGGCCGGCGGGGAGGGACGAAAAACTGTTTTTT. Protein sequence: CASSGPAGRDEKLFF. Complete variable domain (other parts from reference TRBV28 and TRBJ1-4): DVKVTQSSRYLVKRTGEKVFLECVQDMDHENMFWYRQDPGLGLRLIYFSYDVKMKEKGDIPEGYSVSREKKERFSLILESASTNQTSMYLCASSGPAGRDEKLFFGSGTQLSVL.

The V call is TRBV7-9, the J call TRBJ2-2; TRBD2 matches 8 bases. V lost 3 bases to trimming and J lost 0 bases; unmatched junction nucleotides: 3. Germline V gene lookup returns CDR1 SEHNR and CDR2 FQNEAQ (reference sequence). The CDR3 runs 16 residues. Here the CDR3 reads CASSLRAGANTGELFF. The CDR3 nucleotides read TGTGCCAGCAGCTTGAGAGCGGGGGCGAACACCGGGGAGCTGTTTTTT.

This clone has only a few counts. The rearrangement links TRBV28 to TRBJ1-6; D perhaps matches TRBD1 (5 bases). This CDR3 has 12 residues. The germline V gene has CDR1 MDHEN and CDR2 SYDVKM. The ends were cut back, 4 bases at V and 9 bases at J, with 7 bases in the middle. The chain's CDR3 is CASSSGLSPLHF. CDR3 nucleotide sequence: TGTGCCAGCAGTTCAGGGCTTTCACCCCTCCACTTT.

The chain has TRBV2 and TRBJ1-5; perhaps TRBD1 as D (5 bases). Looked up from germline, CDR1 is SNHLY and CDR2 is FYNNEI. The CDR3 length is 16 residues. With 2 bases removed from V and 2 bases from J, the gap between germline ends came to 13 bases. CDR3 residues: CASSERKGAGNQPQHF. The CDR3 bases are TGTGCCAGCAGTGAACGAAAAGGGGCGGGCAATCAGCCCCAGCATTTT.

This rearrangement joins TRBV4-1 to TRBJ1-2; 11 bases are shared with TRBD1. Germline CDR1 reads MGHRA; CDR2 reads YSYEKL. The length of the CDR3 is 16 residues. V shed 2 bases and J 5 bases; nucleotides not matched to a gene: 7. The CDR3, as DNA: TGCGCCAGCAGCCAATCCTCCGGACAGGGGGCATATGGCTACACCTTC. It is translated as CASSQSSGQGAYGYTF.

The chain employs TRBV5-1 and TRBJ1-2; 7 bases fit TRBD1. Germline V CDR1 and CDR2: SGHRS, YFSETQ. J was trimmed by 14 bases and V by 4 bases; bases with no gene match: 11. This CDR3 region has 12 residues. CDR3 sequence: CASSLDREAPTF. DNA for the CDR3: TGCGCCAGCAGCCTCGACAGGGAGGCCCCGACCTTC.

This clone was seen a few times. J is TRBJ1-5 and V is TRBV2, with TRBD1 matching 9 bases. Losses at the gene ends were 7 bases for V and 7 bases for J; bases not matched to a gene: 8. The CDR3 is 14 residues long. CDR1 is SNHLY and CDR2 is FYNNEI in the germline V gene. CDR3 nucleotides: TGTGCCAGCAACGGCCGGGACAGGGACCAGCCCCAGCATTTT. Protein sequence: CASNGRDRDQPQHF. Filled out from reference TRBV2 and TRBJ1-5, the complete variable domain reads EPEVTQTPSHQVTQMGQEVILRCVPISNHLYFYWYRQILGQKVEFLVSFYNNEISEKSEIFDDQFSVERPDGSNFTLKIRSTKLEDSAMYFCASNGRDRDQPQHFGDGTRLSIL.

V and J are TRBV7-3 and TRBJ2-2; 12 bases match TRBD2. CDR3 length equals 18 residues. Germline CDR1 SGHTA, CDR2 FQGTGA. V was clipped by 2 bases and J by 0 bases; unmatched bases: 4. CDR3 sequence reads: CASSLSPSGGANTGELFF. DNA of the CDR3: TGTGCCAGCAGCTTATCGCCTAGCGGGGGGGCGAACACCGGGGAGCTGTTTTTT.

This clone showed up just once. J is TRBJ2-3 and V is TRBV7-8, with 11 bases identical to TRBD1. V was pared by 6 bases and J by 3 bases, with 5 bases of the junction left unmatched. The germline gives CDR1 SGHVS, CDR2 FQNEAQ. The CDR3 sequence is 15 residues long. In DNA, the CDR3 is TGTGCCAGCAGACCGGGACAGGGGGAGACAGATACGCAGTATTTT. Translation: CASRPGQGETDTQYF.

The rearrangement uses TRBV18 and TRBJ1-3, with D tentatively TRBD1 (6 bases). Looked up from germline, CDR1 is KGHSH and CDR2 is LQKENI. This CDR3 has 15 amino acids. Trimming pared 1 base from V and 0 bases from J, leaving 7 bases between. The CDR3 reads CASSPRDTSGNTIYF. As DNA, the CDR3 is TGTGCCAGCTCACCACGGGACACCTCTGGAAACACCATATATTTT.

This clone has only a few counts. This chain joins TRBV13 and TRBJ1-6, with D perhaps TRBD1 (5 bases). Per germline, CDR1 PRHDT and CDR2 FYEKMQ (reference sequence). The CDR3 loop spans 17 amino acids. V dropped 5 bases and J dropped 9 bases, with 23 bases sitting between them. The CDR3 region is CASSTGGIDLTGSPLHF. CDR3 nucleotides: TGTGCCAGCAGCACAGGAGGGATCGACCTAACAGGTTCACCCCTCCACTTT.

The CDR3 loop is CASSIPASTDTQYF. The CDR3 DNA sequence: TGTGCCAGTAGTATCCCCGCGAGCACAGATACGCAGTATTTT. The chain combines TRBV19 with TRBJ2-3; no firm D call. Germline V gene lookup returns CDR1 LNHDA and CDR2 SQIVND (reference sequence). This CDR3 has 14 residues. V was cut by 3 bases and J by 0 bases, with 7 bases left in between.

This clone was counted between two and nine times. This chain uses TRBV5-1 with TRBJ1-2; 7 bases are a match to TRBD1. CDR3 length: 14 amino acids. Per germline, CDR1 SGHRS and CDR2 YFSETQ. Trimming took 0 bases from V and 6 from J; bases not matched to a gene: 5. The CDR3 loop is CASSLDRGVNGYTF. CDR3 in DNA: TGCGCCAGCAGCTTGGACAGGGGAGTAAATGGCTACACCTTC. Filled out from reference TRBV5-1 and TRBJ1-2, the complete variable domain reads KAGVTQTPRYLIKTRGQQVTLSCSPISGHRSVSWYQQTPGQGLQFLFEYFSETQRNKGNFPGRFSGRQFSNSRSEMNVSTLELGDSALYLCASSLDRGVNGYTFGSGTRLTVV.

The V and J genes are TRBV5-1 and TRBJ2-7; TRBD1 agrees at 7 bases. Germline V gene data show CDR1 as SGHRS and CDR2 as YFSETQ. After removal of 4 bases from V and 2 bases from J, the junction contained 6 bases not matched to a gene. CDR3 length: 14 amino acids. For the CDR3, the DNA is TGCGCCAGCAGCCCCGGGACAGACCCCTACGAGCAGTACTTC. Its protein is CASSPGTDPYEQYF.

This clone was detected only once. Other DNA sequences in this sample translate to the same CDR3. This sequence joins TRBV5-1 and TRBJ1-2; 8 bases map to TRBD1. This CDR3 is built from 15 residues. Germline CDR1 and CDR2: SGHRS and YFSETQ. The trim removed 0 bases at V and 2 bases at J, leaving 3 bases unmatched. The CDR3 region has the DNA TGCGCCAGCAGCTTGGGGGGACAGGTGAACTATGGCTACACCTTC. Its protein is CASSLGGQVNYGYTF.